The 17 T cell receptor beta chains below all came from one sample that was sequenced in a study of post-analysis software for immune sequencing data. Study results and limitations: In patients, 4 to 6 TRBV segments were more frequent than in controls, with TRBV5-6, TRBV5-1 and TRBV20-1 among them.

Unique molecular identifiers tagged the TCR beta cDNA libraries. TCRdb reanalysed the PCR reads using MiXCR and keeps one entry per CDR3 protein. The table lists hundreds of thousands of distinct CDR3 sequences, 44% of them singletons. These TCRs' antigens remain unknown. Sequencing was done on a sample of blood. The receptor source for this set is a girl under 18 with multiple sclerosis.

About this clonotype itself: The junction and the germline gene differ at one end; a read error may be behind it. This chain uses TRBV12-3 or TRBV12-4 with TRBJ2-1, with D maybe TRBD2 (6 bases). There are 15 residues in the CDR3. The DNA of the CDR3 is TGTCCCAGCAGAACAGGAGCGGGCCCCTACAATGAGCAGTTCTTC. This encodes CPSRTGAGPYNEQFF.

In the case of this clonotype: Likely a read error: the CDR3 ends without its conserved phenylalanine or tryptophan. The chain couples TRBV10-3 to TRBJ2-5; 7 positions match TRBD2. Trimming took 8 bases from V and 5 from J; bases not matched to a gene: 8. CDR1 ENHRY and CDR2 SYGVKD come from the germline V gene. This CDR3 comprises 13 residues. CDR3 amino acids: CAISLAGVETQYS. The DNA of the CDR3 is TGTGCCATCTCTCTGGCGGGGGTGGAGACCCAGTACTCC.

This chain joins TRBV29-1 and TRBJ2-5; D unresolved. V lost 4 bases to trimming and J lost 5 bases, with 11 bases between them. This CDR3 is 12 amino acids long. Germline CDR1 is SQVTM and CDR2 is ANQGSEA. The CDR3: CSVGVAGETQYF. The CDR3 DNA reads TGCAGCGTTGGGGTGGCCGGGGAGACCCAGTACTTC. Full variable domain (outside the CDR3, taken from reference TRBV29-1 and TRBJ2-5): SAVISQKPSRDICQRGTSLTIQCQVDSQVTMMFWYRQQPGQSLTLIATANQGSEATYESGFVIDKFPISRPNLTFSTLTVSNMSPEDSSIYLCSVGVAGETQYFGPGTRLLVL.

The rearrangement joins TRBV27 to TRBJ2-5; a possible D gene is TRBD2 (6 bases). The CDR3 has 14 amino acids. CDR1 MNHEY and CDR2 SMNVEV come from the germline V gene (reference sequence). V was clipped by 1 base and J by 3 bases, with 9 bases between them. CDR3 DNA: TGTGCCAGCAGTTTATGGTGGGGGGAAGAGACCCAGTACTTC. Protein: CASSLWWGEETQYF.

The V call is TRBV7-2, the J call TRBJ2-3; 7 bases are a match to TRBD2. CDR1 is SGHTA, CDR2 FQGNSA, per germline. V was pared by 5 bases and J by 6 bases, with 14 bases of the junction left unmatched. This CDR3 spans 16 amino acids. The DNA of the CDR3 is TGTGCCAGCAGCCCGGGGGGTAGACTAGCTCGGGATACGCAGTATTTT. Its translation: CASSPGGRLARDTQYF.

CDR3 in DNA: TGCGCCAGCAGCTGGAACCCACCTAGAAATGAGCAGTTCTTC. It codes for CASSWNPPRNEQFF. The chain combines TRBV5-1 with TRBJ2-1; D remains ambiguous. Germline loops: CDR1 SGHRS, CDR2 YFSETQ. V lost 3 bases to trimming and J lost 7 bases, with 14 bases between them. The CDR3 is 14 residues long.

This chain connects TRBV5-5 to TRBJ2-1; a weak D match, TRBD2 (6 bases). The CDR3 consists of 15 residues. CDR1 and CDR2 from the germline V gene are SGHKS and YYEKEE (reference sequence). Trimming took off 4 bases at V and 8 bases at J, with 19 bases between the two ends. The CDR3 protein is CASSPQTRSQDEQFF. The CDR3, as DNA: TGTGCCAGCAGCCCCCAGACTAGATCTCAGGATGAGCAGTTCTTC.

V and J are TRBV29-1 and TRBJ2-4, with 12 bases that match TRBD2. The J call could be wrong; TRBJ2-7 is a better fit for the DNA end. Germline-derived CDR1 and CDR2 are SQVTM and ANQGSEA. The CDR3 is 11 amino acids. The chain's CDR3 is CSASGRGEQYF. The CDR3 DNA reads TGCAGCGCTAGCGGGAGGGGCGAGCAGTACTTC.

The J gene is TRBJ2-5, the V gene TRBV4-1; maybe TRBD2 (6 bases). V was cut by 7 bases and J by 5 bases, with 17 bases left in between. The CDR3 has 14 residues. In germline, CDR1 is MGHRA, CDR2 YSYEKL. The CDR3 spells CASKWRATRETQYF. The CDR3 DNA reads TGCGCCAGCAAATGGAGGGCCACCCGCGAGACCCAGTACTTC.

The sample holds a few counts of this clonotype. V is TRBV4-1 and J is TRBJ1-2; D gene unclear. CDR3 length: 15 amino acids. The germline gives CDR1 MGHRA, CDR2 YSYEKL. V shed 1 base and J shed 0 bases, with 9 bases lying between them. The CDR3 region is CASSQGAVTNYGYTF. The DNA for the CDR3 is TGCGCCAGCAGCCAAGGGGCGGTAACTAACTATGGCTACACCTTC.

The V and J genes are TRBV12-3 or TRBV12-4 and TRBJ2-6, with TRBD1 as a possible D gene (5 bases). V lost 4 bases and J lost 2, with 12 bases in between. This CDR3 has 16 residues. For the CDR3, the DNA is TGTGCCAGCAGTTCATACAGGTTGACTGGGGCCAACGTCCTGACTTTC. This translates into CASSSYRLTGANVLTF.

The V and J genes are TRBV3-1 and TRBJ2-3, with D unresolved. The CDR3 covers 16 residues. The V and J ends lost 4 bases and 0 bases respectively, with 14 bases between them. Germline CDR1 reads LGHDT; CDR2 reads YNNKEL (reference sequence). CDR3 sequence reads: CASSPSWAESTDTQYF. The CDR3 region has the DNA TGTGCCAGCAGCCCATCGTGGGCCGAGAGCACAGATACGCAGTATTTT.

The chain employs TRBV12-3 or TRBV12-4 and TRBJ2-5, with 9 bases fitting TRBD1. After removal of 5 bases from V and 5 bases from J, the junction contained 3 bases not matched to a gene. This CDR3 has 13 amino acids. The CDR3: CASSRQGVETQYF. The DNA for the CDR3 is TGTGCCAGCAGTCGACAGGGGGTGGAGACCCAGTACTTC.

This clonotype was observed a few times. DNA for the CDR3: TGTGCCAGCAGCTGGGGACAGGCGGGAGCTAACTATGGCTACACCTTC. This translates into CASSWGQAGANYGYTF. The V and J genes are TRBV6-1 and TRBJ1-2; 8 bases agree with TRBD1. The CDR3 is 16 residues long. V shed 6 bases, J shed 0 bases, and the junction held 9 bases outside the gene matches. Germline V gene lookup returns CDR1 MNHNS and CDR2 SASEGT.

This clonotype has a handful of counts. The gene calls are TRBV6-5 and TRBJ2-3; D gene unclear. CDR3 length: 15 residues. From germline, CDR1 is MNHEY and CDR2 SVGAGI. Trimming removed 0 bases at V and 2 bases at J, with 9 bases between. The CDR3: CASSYSGYPTDTQYF. As DNA, the CDR3 is TGTGCCAGCAGTTACTCCGGCTACCCCACAGATACGCAGTATTTT.

This clonotype has just one count. CDR3: CASDLGGYNEQFF. The CDR3 DNA reads TGTGCCAGCGACTTAGGGGGTTACAATGAGCAGTTCTTC. This rearrangement joins TRBV11-2 to TRBJ2-1; D might be TRBD1 (6 bases). V shed 8 bases and J shed 4 bases, with 12 bases lying between them. This CDR3 has 13 amino acids. Looked up from germline, CDR1 is SGHAT and CDR2 is FQNNGV.

V gene TRBV20-1 combines with J gene TRBJ2-1; D call uncertain. The ends were cut back, 7 bases at V and 3 bases at J, with 22 bases in the middle. Per the germline V gene, CDR1 is DFQATT and CDR2 is SNEGSKA (reference sequence). This CDR3 is built from 16 residues. CDR3 protein: CSGVNNDLHFYNEQFF. The DNA of the CDR3 is TGCAGTGGGGTTAATAATGACCTACATTTCTACAATGAGCAGTTCTTC.